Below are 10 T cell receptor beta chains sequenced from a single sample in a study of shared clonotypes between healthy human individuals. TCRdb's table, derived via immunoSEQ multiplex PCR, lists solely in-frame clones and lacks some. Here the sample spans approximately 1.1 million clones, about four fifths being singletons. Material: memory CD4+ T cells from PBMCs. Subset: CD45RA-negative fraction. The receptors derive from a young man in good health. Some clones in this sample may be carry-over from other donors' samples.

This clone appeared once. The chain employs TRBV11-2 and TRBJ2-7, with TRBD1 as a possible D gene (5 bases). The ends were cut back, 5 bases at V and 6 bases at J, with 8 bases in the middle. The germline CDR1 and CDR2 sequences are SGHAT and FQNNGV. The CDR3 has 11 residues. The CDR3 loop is CASSLGLEQYF. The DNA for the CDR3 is TGTGCCAGCAGCCTGGGGCTCGAGCAGTACTTC.

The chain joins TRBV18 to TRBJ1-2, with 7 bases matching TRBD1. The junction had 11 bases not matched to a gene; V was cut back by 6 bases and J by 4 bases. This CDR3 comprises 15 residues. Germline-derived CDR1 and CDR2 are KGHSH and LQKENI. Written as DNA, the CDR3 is TGTGCCAGCTCCCCCGGGACAGCGAAACTCTATGGCTACACCTTC. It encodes CASSPGTAKLYGYTF.

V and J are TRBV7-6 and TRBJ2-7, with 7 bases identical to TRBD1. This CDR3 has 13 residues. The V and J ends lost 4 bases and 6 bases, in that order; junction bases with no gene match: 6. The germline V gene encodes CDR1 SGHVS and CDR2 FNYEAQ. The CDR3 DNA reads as TGTGCCAGCAGCTCCAAGACAGGGACCGAGCAGTACTTC. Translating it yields CASSSKTGTEQYF.

The CDR3 region is CASSVDSGYTEAFF. The CDR3, as DNA: TGTGCCAGCAGCGTAGATTCTGGGTACACTGAAGCTTTCTTT. The V call is TRBV9, the J call TRBJ1-1, with D unresolved. This CDR3 is 14 amino acids long. Germline loops: CDR1 SGDLS, CDR2 YYNGEE. V was clipped by 0 bases and J by 3 bases, with 9 bases between them. The variable domain in full, completed from reference TRBV9 and TRBJ1-1, reads DSGVTQTPKHLITATGQRVTLRCSPRSGDLSVYWYQQSLDQGLQFLIQYYNGEERAKGNILERFSAQQFPDLHSELNLSSLELGDSALYFCASSVDSGYTEAFFGQGTRLTVV.

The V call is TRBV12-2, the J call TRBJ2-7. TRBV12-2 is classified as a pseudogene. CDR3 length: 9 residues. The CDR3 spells CATVPGQYF. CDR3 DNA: TGTGCTACCGTGCCTGGTCAGTACTTC.

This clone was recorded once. Written as DNA, the CDR3 is TGTGCCAGCACTTCTTGGACAGGGACCGGTTACGAGCAGTACTTC. Its protein product is CASTSWTGTGYEQYF. The rearrangement joins TRBV2 to TRBJ2-7; 8 bases agree with TRBD1. CDR1 is SNHLY and CDR2 is FYNNEI in the germline V gene. Germline trimming cut 7 bases from V and 4 bases from J; bases unmatched to any gene: 12. This CDR3 comprises 15 residues.

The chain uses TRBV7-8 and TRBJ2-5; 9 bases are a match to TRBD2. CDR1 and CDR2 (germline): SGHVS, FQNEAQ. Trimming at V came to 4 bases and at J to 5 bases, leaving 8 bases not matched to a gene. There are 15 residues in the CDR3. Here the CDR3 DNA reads TGTGCCAGCAGCTCGCTGGGCGGGAGGGGGGAGACCCAGTACTTC. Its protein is CASSSLGGRGETQYF.

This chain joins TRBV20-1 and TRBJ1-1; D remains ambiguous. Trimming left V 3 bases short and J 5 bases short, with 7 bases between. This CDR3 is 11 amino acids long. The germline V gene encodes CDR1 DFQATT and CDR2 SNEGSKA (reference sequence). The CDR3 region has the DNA TGCAGTGCTAGGGCGATGACTGAAGCTTTCTTT. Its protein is CSARAMTEAFF.

The CDR3 protein is CAWSVRDSGANVLTF. CDR3 coding DNA: TGTGCCTGGAGTGTCAGGGACTCTGGGGCCAACGTCCTGACTTTC. This chain links TRBV30 with TRBJ2-6, with D possibly TRBD1 on 5 matching bases. This CDR3 is 15 amino acids long. The germline gives CDR1 GTSNPN, CDR2 SVGIG (reference sequence). The V and J ends lost 0 bases and 0 bases respectively, with 6 bases between them.

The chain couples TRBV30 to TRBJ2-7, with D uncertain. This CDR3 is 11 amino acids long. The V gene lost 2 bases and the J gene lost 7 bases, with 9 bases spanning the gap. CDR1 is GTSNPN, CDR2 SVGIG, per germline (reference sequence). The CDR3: CAWSFGGEQYF. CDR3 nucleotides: TGTGCCTGGAGTTTCGGTGGGGAGCAGTACTTC.